Listed here is a single TCR beta chain. As yet, its antigen is unknown. Donors ranged from roughly 6 to 100 years old and were healthy Caucasians in Russia. In germline, CDR1 is SQVTM, CDR2 ANQGSEA. The V gene lost 1 base and the J gene lost 7 bases, with 8 bases spanning the gap. This CDR3 comprises 12 residues. The record originates from a study of blood T cells in healthy people across ages. Study-level information: Template switching caught about one barcoded beta molecule for each two T cells. Findings of the study overall: With donor CMV status unknown, expanded clonotype changes were possibly confounded.

With a J-beta primer mix and a sample-barcoded 5' primer, a second PCR ran roughly 6 to 11 cycles. TCRdb reanalysed the 5' RACE reads using MiXCR and keeps one entry per CDR3 protein. This table holds 550,000 to 600,000 distinct CDR3 sequences, around 48% found once. The gene calls are TRBV29-1 and TRBJ2-1; no definite D call. This clonotype was obtained from a man of 80 years or more in good health. The sequenced sample was blood. The CDR3 nucleotides are TGCAGCGTTGAAGTGGTCAGAAATGAGCAGTTCTTC. Its protein is CSVEVVRNEQFF.